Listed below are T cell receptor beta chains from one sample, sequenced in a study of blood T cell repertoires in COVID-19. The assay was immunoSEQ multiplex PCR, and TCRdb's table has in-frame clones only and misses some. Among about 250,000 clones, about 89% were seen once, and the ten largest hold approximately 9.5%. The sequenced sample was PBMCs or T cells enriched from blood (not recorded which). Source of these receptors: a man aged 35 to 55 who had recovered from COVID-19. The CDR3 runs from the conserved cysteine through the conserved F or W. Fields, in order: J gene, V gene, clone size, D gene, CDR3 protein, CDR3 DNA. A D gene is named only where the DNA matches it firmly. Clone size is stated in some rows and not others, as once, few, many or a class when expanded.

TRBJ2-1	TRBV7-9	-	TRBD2	CASGVSGEYNEQFF	TGTGCCAGCGGAGTTAGCGGGGAGTACAATGAGCAGTTCTTC
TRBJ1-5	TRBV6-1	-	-	CASSEVLGGNQPQHF	TGTGCCAGCAGTGAAGTACTTGGTGGCAATCAGCCCCAGCATTTT
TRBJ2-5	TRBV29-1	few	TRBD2	CSVSRGLAGGETQYF	TGCAGCGTCTCAAGGGGACTAGCGGGAGGAGAGACCCAGTACTTC
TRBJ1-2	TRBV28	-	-	CASSSTGGVYGYTF	TGTGCCAGCAGTTCCACGGGGGGGGTTTACGGCTACACCTTC
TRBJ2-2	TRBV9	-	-	CASSSSPPPWRENTGELFF	TGTGCCAGCAGCTCCAGCCCCCCTCCTTGGCGGGAGAACACCGGGGAGCTGTTTTTT
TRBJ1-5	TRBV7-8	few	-	CASSLVGGNSNQPQHF	TGTGCCAGCAGCTTAGTGGGAGGTAATAGCAATCAGCCCCAGCATTTT
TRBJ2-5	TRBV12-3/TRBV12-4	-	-	CASRRTAQETQYF	TGTGCCAGCAGGAGGACAGCCCAAGAGACCCAGTACTTC
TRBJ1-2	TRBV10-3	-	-	CAISESSGDYGYTF	TGTGCCATCAGTGAGTCTTCGGGGGACTATGGCTACACCTTC
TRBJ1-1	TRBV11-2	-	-	CASSPPFRAFF	TGTGCCAGCAGCCCCCCTTTTCGAGCTTTCTTT
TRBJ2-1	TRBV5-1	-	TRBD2	CASSSAGDSYNEQFF	TGCGCCAGCAGCTCTGCGGGGGATTCCTACAATGAGCAGTTCTTC
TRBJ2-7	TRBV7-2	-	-	CASSFTGEPYEQYF	TGTGCCAGCAGCTTTACGGGGGAACCCTACGAGCAGTACTTC
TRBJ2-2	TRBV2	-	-	CASSESRVATGELFF	TGTGCCAGCAGTGAGTCGAGGGTTGCCACCGGGGAGCTGTTTTTT
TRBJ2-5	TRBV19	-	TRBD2	CASHLGEGRETQYF	TGTGCCAGCCATCTGGGGGAGGGCCGAGAGACCCAGTACTTC
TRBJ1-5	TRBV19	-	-	CASRIGGPQPQHF	TGTGCCAGTAGGATAGGGGGGCCTCAGCCCCAGCATTTT
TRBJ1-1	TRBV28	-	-	CASIQGVAFF	TGTGCCAGTATACAGGGTGTAGCTTTCTTT
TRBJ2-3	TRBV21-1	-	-	CASSALRQGTTDTQYF	TGTGCCAGCAGCGCCCTACGGCAGGGAACCACAGATACGCAGTATTTT